The rows below give T cell receptor beta chains drawn from one sample of a study of T-cell reconstitution after alpha-beta-depleted transplantation in children. MiXCR, applied by TCRdb to the PCR reads, yields one record per CDR3 protein. The sample includes hundreds of thousands of distinct CDR3 sequences, over 10% of them seen just once. Sequenced here: PBMCs, mostly from graft donor cells, sampled 360 days after TCRalphabeta/CD19-depleted stem cell transplant. These receptors were taken from a male patient aged 10-17 years who had a stem cell transplant for acute myeloid leukemia, so the T cells may come from the graft donor. Each CDR3 is given with its conserved first and last residue. A D gene is named only where the DNA matches it firmly.

-	TRBV12-3/TRBV12-4	TRBJ2-3	CASSWPRATDTQYF
-	TRBV6-1	TRBJ2-5	CASSKGEGTRLETQYF
-	TRBV25-1	TRBJ2-5	CASSVPGLQETQYF
-	TRBV28	TRBJ1-1	CASSYHYEAFF
-	TRBV19	TRBJ2-1	CASSMERLQNEQFF
TRBD2	TRBV5-6	TRBJ2-2	CASSFYGGSGELFF
TRBD1	TRBV18	TRBJ1-5	CASSPINTGGNQPQHF
-	TRBV29-1	TRBJ1-1	CSVVGKGPIEAFF
-	TRBV5-6	TRBJ2-7	CASSLTEGYFYEQYF
TRBD2	TRBV7-9	TRBJ2-7	CASSPWGGGYEQYF
TRBD2	TRBV5-1	TRBJ2-7	CASSPGLLADLYEQYF
TRBD1	TRBV29-1	TRBJ1-1	CSVVYRGRVANTEAFF
-	TRBV19	TRBJ2-7	CASQGNLHEQYF
TRBD2	TRBV7-3	TRBJ2-3	CASSYTGTSYATDTQYF
-	TRBV5-1	TRBJ2-1	CASSLLAPWGEQFF
TRBD1	TRBV7-2	TRBJ2-1	CASSRNTGAGEQFF
-	TRBV18	TRBJ2-1	CASSPKGNEQFF
-	TRBV6-2/TRBV6-3	TRBJ2-5	CASTNSQTQYF
-	TRBV28	TRBJ1-3	CASSLIQRAGNTIYF
-	TRBV25-1	TRBJ1-1	CASTNGGPMNTEAFF
-	TRBV11-2	TRBJ2-1	CASSFSEGGEFF
-	TRBV28	TRBJ1-2	CASSLTGPRGYGYTF
-	TRBV12-3/TRBV12-4	TRBJ2-7	CASSLKPSTGEQYF
-	TRBV29-1	TRBJ2-1	CSAPVRSHNEQFF
-	TRBV29-1	TRBJ2-4	CSVEYVRSEENIQYF
-	TRBV6-5	TRBJ2-7	CASSLQGSPYEQYF
-	TRBV11-2	TRBJ2-2	CASSRINVGVGTGELFF
TRBD2	TRBV12-3/TRBV12-4	TRBJ2-2	CASRWTSGAPGELFF
-	TRBV11-1	TRBJ2-7	CASSLKGGGGQAPYEQYF
TRBD2	TRBV29-1	TRBJ2-1	CSAGGLAGGAYNEQFF
-	TRBV18	TRBJ2-7	CASSPPTVNEQYF
-	TRBV5-1	TRBJ2-7	CASSITSIGGVNAYEQYF
-	TRBV6-5	TRBJ2-6	CASSYEGMSSGANVLTF
-	TRBV10-3	TRBJ1-1	CAISESALTEAFF
TRBD2	TRBV11-1	TRBJ2-5	CASSLWKGLAEGQETQYF
-	TRBV7-2	TRBJ2-7	CASSLGQGKAQVYEQYF
-	TRBV4-3	TRBJ1-2	CASSQEKQVLYGYTF
-	TRBV5-1	TRBJ2-5	CASSLVPWETQYF
TRBD2	TRBV3-1	TRBJ2-7	CASSQAGGTTYEQYF
-	TRBV18	TRBJ2-7	CASSPQGDGSYEQYF
TRBD2	TRBV10-3	TRBJ2-1	CAISDRREAGGEQFF
-	TRBV11-3	TRBJ1-6	CASSLPGGIYNSPLHF
TRBD2	TRBV11-1	TRBJ2-1	CASSSGTSGSSYNEQFF
TRBD2	TRBV14	TRBJ2-1	CASSQERGKLAEYNEQFF
-	TRBV28	TRBJ2-4	CASSLLPGVLENIQYF
-	TRBV7-2	TRBJ2-1	CASSLGLFNEQFF
-	TRBV3-1	TRBJ1-1	CASSQDKGDGEAFF
TRBD1	TRBV7-6	TRBJ2-5	CASSRSSGGWGAQYF
-	TRBV20-1	TRBJ2-7	CSASGGGPLNEQYF
-	TRBV6-2/TRBV6-3	TRBJ2-7	CASSKFSPSYEQYF
-	TRBV5-1	TRBJ2-1	CASSLTGTPYNEQFF
-	TRBV5-4	TRBJ2-1	CASSSNVELHGSSYNEQFF
-	TRBV29-1	TRBJ1-3	CSVAHGFTNTIYF
-	TRBV11-1	TRBJ2-7	CASSAWDGSYEQYF
TRBD1	TRBV12-3/TRBV12-4	TRBJ1-4	CASSLTGGDGKLFF